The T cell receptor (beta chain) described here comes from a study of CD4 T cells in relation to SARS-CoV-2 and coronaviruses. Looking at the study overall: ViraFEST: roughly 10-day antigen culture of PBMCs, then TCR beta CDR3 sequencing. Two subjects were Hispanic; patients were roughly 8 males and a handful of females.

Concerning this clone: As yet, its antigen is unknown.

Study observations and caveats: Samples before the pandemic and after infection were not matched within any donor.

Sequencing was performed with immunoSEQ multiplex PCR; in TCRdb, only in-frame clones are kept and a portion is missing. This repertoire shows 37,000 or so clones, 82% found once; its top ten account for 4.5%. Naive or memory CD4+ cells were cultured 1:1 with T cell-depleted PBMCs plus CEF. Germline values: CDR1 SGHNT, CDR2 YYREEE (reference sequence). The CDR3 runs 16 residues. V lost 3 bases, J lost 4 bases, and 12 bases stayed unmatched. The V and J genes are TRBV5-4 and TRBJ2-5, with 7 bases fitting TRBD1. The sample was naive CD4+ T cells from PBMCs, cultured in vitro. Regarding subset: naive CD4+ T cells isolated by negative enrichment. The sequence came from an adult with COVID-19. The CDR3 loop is CASSSRVGGKGETQYF. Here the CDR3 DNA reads TGTGCCAGCAGCTCCCGGGTAGGGGGCAAGGGAGAGACCCAGTACTTC. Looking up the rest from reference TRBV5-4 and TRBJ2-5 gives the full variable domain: ETGVTQSPTHLIKTRGQQVTLRCSSQSGHNTVSWYQQALGQGPQFIFQYYREEENGRGNFPPRFSGLQFPNYSSELNVNALELDDSALYLCASSSRVGGKGETQYFGPGTRLLVL.